The present T cell receptor beta chain was sequenced within a study of shared clonotypes between healthy human individuals. This CDR3 region has 11 residues. Germline CDR1 reads DFQATT; CDR2 reads SNEGSKA (reference sequence). V was pared by 5 bases and J by 8 bases, with 3 bases of the junction left unmatched. A note on this clone: This CDR3 is also generated by other DNA sequences in the sample.

Clones were read by immunoSEQ multiplex PCR, and TCRdb kept only the in-frame ones, dropping some. Counted here are about 2.4 million clones, approximately 94% occurring once; the ten biggest clones make up roughly 0.39%. The V gene is TRBV20-1, the J gene TRBJ2-3, with 8 bases lining up with TRBD1. This receptor was taken from a man aged 18 to 29 in good health. Some clones in this sample may be carry-over from other donors' samples. Sequencing was performed on naive CD4+ T cells from PBMCs. Sample subset: CD45RA+ positively selected. CDR3 DNA: TGCAGTGCTCCGACAGGGGTTACGCAGTATTTT. Translated: CSAPTGVTQYF.